This note documents a single TCR beta chain sequence. What it binds is unknown. Measured with immunoSEQ multiplex PCR; TCRdb has only the in-frame clones, and not every one. The sample carries about 400,000 clones, more than 80% recorded once. Trimming cost V 4 bases and J 4 bases; bases outside gene matches: 8. There are 15 residues in the CDR3. Germline V lookup: CDR1 MNHNS, CDR2 SASEGT. These data are taken from a study of cytomegalovirus exposure and HLA in healthy donors. Study outcomes and limitations: First-cohort TCR clusters were later found to tend to co-occur in the approximately 110 validation repertoires. According to reports, the classifier identified cytomegalovirus status with high specificity and sensitivity.

The donors were members of the validation cohort, which comprised 90 to 150 subjects and was separate from the first cohort of several hundred subjects. The sequence was obtained from a woman aged 18-35 years in good health and CMV-seronegative. The chain combines TRBV6-1 with TRBJ1-1; TRBD1 aligns across 8 bases. Sequencing input: PBMCs. This CDR3 reads CASSVEGTGGTEAFF. The CDR3 DNA is TGTGCCAGCAGTGTGGAGGGAACAGGGGGCACTGAAGCTTTCTTT.